This T cell receptor (beta chain) derives from a study of T-cell memory formation after mild COVID-19. Points on this clonotype: No antigen is known for it.

This CDR3 region has 13 residues. V lost 0 bases and J 8 bases, leaving 11 bases between the germline ends. CDR1 is DFQATT and CDR2 is SNEGSKA in the germline V gene (reference sequence). TCRdb analysed the 5' RACE reads with MiXCR anew, one entry per CDR3 protein. The data hold over 450,000 distinct CDR3 sequences, with approximately 20% observed a single time. Overall study findings and caveats: Pre-infection memory already had some responding clones, implying cross-reactive memory joined.

Sequencing was performed on PBMCs or a T cell subset sorted from them (not recorded which). This sequence was found in an adult woman who had mild COVID-19 (a few samples of this study predate the infection). Cell type and time point are not known. The genes are TRBV20-1 and TRBJ2-1, with D unresolved. Here the CDR3 DNA reads TGCAGTGCTAGAGATACCGTCTGGTATGAGCAGTTCTTC. This codes for CSARDTVWYEQFF.